This record covers a single T cell receptor (beta chain). The antigen remains undetermined. This specimen belongs to a study of siplizumab effects on memory and regulatory T cells. Study-level results: Just a small share of alloreactive clones was traced back to unstimulated subsets. The study found that siplizumab significantly reduced alloreactive sequences traceable to unstimulated CD4+ memory cells. Naive T cells looked more diverse than memory cells and looked like major alloresponse contributors. Naive-or-memory phenotypes were unassignable for roughly 80-96% of proliferating CD4+ or CD8+ clones.

Germline assignment: CDR1 SGHRS and CDR2 YFSETQ. The CDR3 covers 16 residues. The V gene end was trimmed by 5 bases and the J gene end by 5 bases; junction bases not matched to a gene: 10. TCRdb's copy holds only in-frame clones and misses some; the assay was immunoSEQ multiplex PCR. The data show about 98,000 clones, 80% to 95% seen once. This sequence joins TRBV5-1 and TRBJ1-1, with 12 bases aligning to TRBD1. The sequencing sample was made of CD4+ T cells sorted from blood. The TCR was taken from a human donor in good health. CDR3 nucleotide sequence: TGCGCCAGCAGTCCATCGGGACAGGGGGCAATGACTGAAGCTTTCTTT. It encodes CASSPSGQGAMTEAFF. Looking up the rest from reference TRBV5-1 and TRBJ1-1 gives the full variable domain: KAGVTQTPRYLIKTRGQQVTLSCSPISGHRSVSWYQQTPGQGLQFLFEYFSETQRNKGNFPGRFSGRQFSNSRSEMNVSTLELGDSALYLCASSPSGQGAMTEAFFGQGTRLTVV.